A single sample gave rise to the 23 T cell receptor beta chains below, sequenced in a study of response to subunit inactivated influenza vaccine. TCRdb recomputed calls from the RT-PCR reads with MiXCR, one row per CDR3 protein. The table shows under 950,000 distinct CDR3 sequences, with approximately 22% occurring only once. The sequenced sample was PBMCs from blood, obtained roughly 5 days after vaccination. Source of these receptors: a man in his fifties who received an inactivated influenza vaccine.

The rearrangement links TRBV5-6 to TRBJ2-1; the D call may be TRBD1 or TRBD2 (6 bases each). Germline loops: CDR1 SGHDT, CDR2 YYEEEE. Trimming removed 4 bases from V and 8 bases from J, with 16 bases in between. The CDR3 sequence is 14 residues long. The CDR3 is CASSPEQGGHEQFF. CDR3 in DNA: TGTGCCAGCAGCCCCGAACAGGGAGGTCATGAGCAGTTCTTC.

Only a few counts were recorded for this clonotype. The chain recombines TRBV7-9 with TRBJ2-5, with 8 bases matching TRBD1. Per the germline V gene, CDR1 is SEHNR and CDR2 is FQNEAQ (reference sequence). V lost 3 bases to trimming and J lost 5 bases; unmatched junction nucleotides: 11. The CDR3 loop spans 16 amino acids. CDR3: CASSLPGGAALETQYF. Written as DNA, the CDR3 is TGTGCCAGCAGCTTGCCAGGGGGCGCGGCTTTGGAGACCCAGTACTTC.

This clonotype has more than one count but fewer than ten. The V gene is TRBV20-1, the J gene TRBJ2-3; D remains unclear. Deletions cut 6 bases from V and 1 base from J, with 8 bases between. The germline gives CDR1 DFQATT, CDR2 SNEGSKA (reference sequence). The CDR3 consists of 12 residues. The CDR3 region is CSAKGRTDTQYF. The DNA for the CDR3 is TGCAGTGCCAAAGGCCGCACAGATACGCAGTATTTT.

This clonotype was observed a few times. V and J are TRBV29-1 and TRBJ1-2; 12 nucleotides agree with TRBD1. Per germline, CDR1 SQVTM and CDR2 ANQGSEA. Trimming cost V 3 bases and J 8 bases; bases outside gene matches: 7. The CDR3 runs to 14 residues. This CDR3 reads CSVDKTGQGAGYTF. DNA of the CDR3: TGCAGCGTTGACAAAACGGGACAGGGGGCCGGCTACACCTTC.

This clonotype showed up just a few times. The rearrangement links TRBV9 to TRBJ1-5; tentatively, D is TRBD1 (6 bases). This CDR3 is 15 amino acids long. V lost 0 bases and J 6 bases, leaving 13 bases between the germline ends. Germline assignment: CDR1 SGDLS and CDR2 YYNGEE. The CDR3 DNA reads TGTGCCAGCAGCGTAGATGCAGGGGTCGGTCAGCCCCAGCATTTT. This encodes CASSVDAGVGQPQHF.

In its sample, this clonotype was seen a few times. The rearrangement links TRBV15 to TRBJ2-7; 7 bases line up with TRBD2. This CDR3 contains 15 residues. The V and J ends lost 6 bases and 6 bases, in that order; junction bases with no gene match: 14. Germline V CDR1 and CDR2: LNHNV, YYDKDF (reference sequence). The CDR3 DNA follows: TGTGCCACCAGTCCCAAGGCTAGCGGTATGGGCGAGCAGTACTTC. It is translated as CATSPKASGMGEQYF.

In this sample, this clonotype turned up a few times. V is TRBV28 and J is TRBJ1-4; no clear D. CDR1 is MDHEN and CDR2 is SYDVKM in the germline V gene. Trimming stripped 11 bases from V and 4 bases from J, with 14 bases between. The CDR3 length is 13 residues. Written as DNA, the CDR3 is TGTGCCTCAGCCCACCCATATAATGAAAAACTGTTTTTT. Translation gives CASAHPYNEKLFF.

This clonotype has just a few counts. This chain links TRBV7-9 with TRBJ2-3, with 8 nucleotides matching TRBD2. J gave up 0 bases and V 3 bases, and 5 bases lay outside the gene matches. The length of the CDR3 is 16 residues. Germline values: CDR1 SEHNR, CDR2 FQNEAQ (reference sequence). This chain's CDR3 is CASSFYLAGSTDTQYF. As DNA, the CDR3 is TGTGCCAGCAGCTTTTACCTAGCGGGTAGCACAGATACGCAGTATTTT.

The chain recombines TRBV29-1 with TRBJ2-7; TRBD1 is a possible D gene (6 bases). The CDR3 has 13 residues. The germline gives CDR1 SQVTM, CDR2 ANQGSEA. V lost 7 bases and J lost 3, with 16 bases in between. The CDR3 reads CSALTGLSYEQYF. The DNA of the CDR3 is TGCAGCGCCTTAACAGGGCTCAGCTACGAGCAGTACTTC.

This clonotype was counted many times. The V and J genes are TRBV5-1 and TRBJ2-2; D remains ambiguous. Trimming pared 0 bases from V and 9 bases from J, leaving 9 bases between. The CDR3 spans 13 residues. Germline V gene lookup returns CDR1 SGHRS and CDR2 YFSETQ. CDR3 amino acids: CASSLDLVRELFF. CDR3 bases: TGCGCCAGCAGCTTGGATCTCGTCCGGGAGCTGTTTTTT.

The CDR3 coding sequence is TGTGCCAGCAGCCGGACTACCCGGTACGAGCAGTACTTC. This gives the protein CASSRTTRYEQYF. The chain carries TRBV7-2 and TRBJ2-7, with D perhaps TRBD2 (6 bases). V gave up 5 bases and J gave up 4 bases, with 12 bases separating them. This CDR3 has 13 amino acids. Germline CDR1 reads SGHTA; CDR2 reads FQGNSA.

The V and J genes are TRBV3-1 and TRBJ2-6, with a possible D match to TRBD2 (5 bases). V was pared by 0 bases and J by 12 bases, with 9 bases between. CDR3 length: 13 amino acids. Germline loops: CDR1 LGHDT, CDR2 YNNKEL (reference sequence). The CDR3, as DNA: TGTGCCAGCAGCCAAGATGCGGGCCCCGTCCTGACTTTC. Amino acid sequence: CASSQDAGPVLTF. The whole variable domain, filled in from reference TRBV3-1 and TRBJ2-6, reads DTAVSQTPKYLVTQMGNDKSIKCEQNLGHDTMYWYKQDSKKFLKIMFSYNNKELIINETVPNRFSPKSPDKAHLNLHINSLELGDSAVYFCASSQDAGPVLTFGAGSRLTVL.

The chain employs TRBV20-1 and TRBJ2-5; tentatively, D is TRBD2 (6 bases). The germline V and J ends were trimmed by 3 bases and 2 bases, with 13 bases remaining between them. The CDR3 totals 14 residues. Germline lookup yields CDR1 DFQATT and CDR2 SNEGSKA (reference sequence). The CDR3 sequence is CSASGGIFQETQYF. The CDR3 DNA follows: TGCAGTGCTAGCGGGGGAATTTTTCAAGAGACCCAGTACTTC.

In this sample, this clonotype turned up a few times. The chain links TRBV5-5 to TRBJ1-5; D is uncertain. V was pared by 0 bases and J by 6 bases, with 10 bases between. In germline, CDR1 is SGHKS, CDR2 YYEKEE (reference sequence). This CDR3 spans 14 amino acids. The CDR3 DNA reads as TGTGCCAGCAGCTTGGCGGCCGGTCGTCAGCCCCAGCATTTT. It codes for CASSLAAGRQPQHF. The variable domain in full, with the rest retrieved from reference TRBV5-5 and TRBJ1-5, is DAGVTQSPTHLIKTRGQQVTLRCSPISGHKSVSWYQQVLGQGPQFIFQYYEKEERGRGNFPDRFSARQFPNYSSELNVNALLLGDSALYLCASSLAAGRQPQHFGDGTRLSIL.

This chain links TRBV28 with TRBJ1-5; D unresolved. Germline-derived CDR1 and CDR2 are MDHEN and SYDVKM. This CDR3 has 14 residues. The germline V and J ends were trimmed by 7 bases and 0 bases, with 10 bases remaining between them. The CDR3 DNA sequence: TGTGCCAGCACGGAACCGGATAGCAATCAGCCCCAGCATTTT. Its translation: CASTEPDSNQPQHF.

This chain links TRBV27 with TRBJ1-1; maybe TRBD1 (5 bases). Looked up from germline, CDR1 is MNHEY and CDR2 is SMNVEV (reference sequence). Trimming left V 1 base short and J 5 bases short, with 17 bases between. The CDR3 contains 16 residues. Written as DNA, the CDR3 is TGTGCCAGCAGTTTATTTGGGTATCGGGGCGGGACTGAAGCTTTCTTT. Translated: CASSLFGYRGGTEAFF.

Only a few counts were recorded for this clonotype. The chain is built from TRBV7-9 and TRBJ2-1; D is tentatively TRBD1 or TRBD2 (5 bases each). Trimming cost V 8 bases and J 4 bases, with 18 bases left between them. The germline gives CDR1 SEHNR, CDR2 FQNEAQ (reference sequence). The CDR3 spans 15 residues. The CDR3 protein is CASSNRDPTYNEQFF. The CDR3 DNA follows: TGTGCCAGCTCAAACCGGGACCCGACTTACAATGAGCAGTTCTTC. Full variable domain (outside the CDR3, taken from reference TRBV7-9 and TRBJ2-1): DTGVSQNPRHKITKRGQNVTFRCDPISEHNRLYWYRQTLGQGPEFLTYFQNEAQLEKSRLLSDRFSAERPKGSFSTLEIQRTEQGDSAMYLCASSNRDPTYNEQFFGPGTRLTVL.

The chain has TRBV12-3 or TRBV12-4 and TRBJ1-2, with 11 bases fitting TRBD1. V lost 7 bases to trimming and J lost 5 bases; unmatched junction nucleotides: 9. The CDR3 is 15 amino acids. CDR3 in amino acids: CASNAGTGGYYGYTF. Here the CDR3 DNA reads TGTGCCAGCAACGCCGGGACAGGGGGTTATTATGGCTACACCTTC.

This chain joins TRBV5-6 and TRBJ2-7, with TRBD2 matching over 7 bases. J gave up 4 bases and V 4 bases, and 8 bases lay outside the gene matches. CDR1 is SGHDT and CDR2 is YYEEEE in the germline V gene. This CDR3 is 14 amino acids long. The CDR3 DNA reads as TGTGCCAGCAGCGCCGGGACTAACCTATACGAGCAGTACTTC. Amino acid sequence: CASSAGTNLYEQYF. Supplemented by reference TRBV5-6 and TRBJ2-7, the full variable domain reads DAGVTQSPTHLIKTRGQQVTLRCSPKSGHDTVSWYQQALGQGPQFIFQYYEEEERQRGNFPDRFSGHQFPNYSSELNVNALLLGDSALYLCASSAGTNLYEQYFGPGTRLTVT.

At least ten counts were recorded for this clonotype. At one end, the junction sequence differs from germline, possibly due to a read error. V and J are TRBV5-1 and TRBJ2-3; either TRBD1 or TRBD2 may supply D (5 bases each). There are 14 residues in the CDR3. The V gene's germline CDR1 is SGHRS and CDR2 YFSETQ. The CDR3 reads CASSGGLSTDTQYF. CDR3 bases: TGTGCCAGCAGTGGGGGTCTTAGCACAGATACGCAGTATTTT.

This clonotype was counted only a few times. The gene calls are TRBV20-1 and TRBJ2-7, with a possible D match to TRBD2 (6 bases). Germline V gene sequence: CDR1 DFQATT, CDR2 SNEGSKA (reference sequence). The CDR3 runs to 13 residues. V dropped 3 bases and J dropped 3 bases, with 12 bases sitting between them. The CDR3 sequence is CSARGLAIYEQYF. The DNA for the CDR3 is TGCAGTGCTAGGGGGCTAGCGATCTACGAGCAGTACTTC.

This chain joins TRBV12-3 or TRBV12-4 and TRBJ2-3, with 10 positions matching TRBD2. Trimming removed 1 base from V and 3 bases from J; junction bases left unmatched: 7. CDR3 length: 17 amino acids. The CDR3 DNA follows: TGTGCCAGCAGTTTAGTTTCGAGCGGGAGGGGTACAGATACGCAGTATTTT. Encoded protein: CASSLVSSGRGTDTQYF.

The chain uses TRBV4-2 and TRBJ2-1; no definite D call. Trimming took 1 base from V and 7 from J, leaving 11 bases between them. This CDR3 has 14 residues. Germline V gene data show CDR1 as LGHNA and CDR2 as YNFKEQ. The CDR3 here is CASSQGLHENEQFF. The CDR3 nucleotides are TGTGCCAGCAGCCAAGGTCTTCATGAAAATGAGCAGTTCTTC.